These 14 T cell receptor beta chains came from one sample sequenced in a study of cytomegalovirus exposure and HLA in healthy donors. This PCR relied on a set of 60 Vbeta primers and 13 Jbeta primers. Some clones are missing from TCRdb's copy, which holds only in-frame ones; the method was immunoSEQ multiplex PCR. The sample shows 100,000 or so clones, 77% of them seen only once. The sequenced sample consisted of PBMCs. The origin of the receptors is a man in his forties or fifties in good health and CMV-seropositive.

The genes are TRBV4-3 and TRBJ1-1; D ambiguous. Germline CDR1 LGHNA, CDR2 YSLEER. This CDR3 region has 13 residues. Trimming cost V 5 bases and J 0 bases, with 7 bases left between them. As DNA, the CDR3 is TGCGCCAGCAGCGGGCTGGTGAACACTGAAGCTTTCTTT. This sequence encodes CASSGLVNTEAFF.

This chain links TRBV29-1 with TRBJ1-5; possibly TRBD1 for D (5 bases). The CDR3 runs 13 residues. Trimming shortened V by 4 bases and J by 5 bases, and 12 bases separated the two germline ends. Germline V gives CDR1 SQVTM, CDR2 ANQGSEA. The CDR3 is CSVGSRADQPQHF. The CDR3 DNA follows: TGCAGCGTTGGTTCCAGGGCGGATCAGCCCCAGCATTTT. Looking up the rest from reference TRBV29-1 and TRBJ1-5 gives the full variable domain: SAVISQKPSRDICQRGTSLTIQCQVDSQVTMMFWYRQQPGQSLTLIATANQGSEATYESGFVIDKFPISRPNLTFSTLTVSNMSPEDSSIYLCSVGSRADQPQHFGDGTRLSIL.

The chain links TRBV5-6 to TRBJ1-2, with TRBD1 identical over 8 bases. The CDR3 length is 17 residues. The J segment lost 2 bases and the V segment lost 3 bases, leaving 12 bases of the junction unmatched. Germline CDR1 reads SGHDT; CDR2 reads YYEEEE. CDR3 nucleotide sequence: TGTGCCAGCAGCTCACGTGGTGGACAGGGCTCCAACTATGGCTACACCTTC. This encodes CASSSRGGQGSNYGYTF.

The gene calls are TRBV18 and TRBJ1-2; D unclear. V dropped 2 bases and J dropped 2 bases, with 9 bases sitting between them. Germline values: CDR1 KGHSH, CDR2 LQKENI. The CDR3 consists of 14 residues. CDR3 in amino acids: CASSPSGVNYGYTF. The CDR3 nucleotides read TGTGCCAGCTCACCATCCGGGGTCAACTATGGCTACACCTTC.

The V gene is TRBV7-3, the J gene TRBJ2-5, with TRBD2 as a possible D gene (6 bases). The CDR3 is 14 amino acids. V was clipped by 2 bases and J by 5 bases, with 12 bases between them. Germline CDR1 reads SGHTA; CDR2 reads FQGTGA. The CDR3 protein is CASSLLGGSETQYF. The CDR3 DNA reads TGTGCCAGCAGCTTACTTGGGGGGAGCGAGACCCAGTACTTC.

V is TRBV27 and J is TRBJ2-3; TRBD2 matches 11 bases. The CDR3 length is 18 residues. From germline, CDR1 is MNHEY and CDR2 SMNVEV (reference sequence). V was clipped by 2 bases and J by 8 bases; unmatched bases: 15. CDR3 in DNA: TGTGCCAGCAGTTTAATTGGATCGACTAGCGGGGTACTAGGTACGCAGTATTTT. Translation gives CASSLIGSTSGVLGTQYF.

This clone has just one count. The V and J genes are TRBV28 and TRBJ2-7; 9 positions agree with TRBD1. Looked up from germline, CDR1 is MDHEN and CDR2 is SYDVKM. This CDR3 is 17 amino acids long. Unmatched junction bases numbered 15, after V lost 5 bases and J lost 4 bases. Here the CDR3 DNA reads TGTGCCAGCAGTCGACCGGGACAGGGTCGTCTTAAGTACGAGCAGTACTTC. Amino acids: CASSRPGQGRLKYEQYF.

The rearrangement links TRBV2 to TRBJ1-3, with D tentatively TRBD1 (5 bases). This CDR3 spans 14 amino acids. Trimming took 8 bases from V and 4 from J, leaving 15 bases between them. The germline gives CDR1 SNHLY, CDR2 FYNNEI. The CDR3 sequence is CASGALTAGNTIYF. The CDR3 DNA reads TGTGCCAGCGGGGCGTTGACTGCAGGAAACACCATATATTTT.

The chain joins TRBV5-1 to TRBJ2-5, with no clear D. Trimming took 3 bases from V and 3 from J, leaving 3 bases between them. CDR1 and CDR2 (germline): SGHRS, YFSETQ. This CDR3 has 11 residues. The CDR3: CASSSKETQYF. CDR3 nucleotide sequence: TGCGCCAGCAGCTCAAAAGAGACCCAGTACTTC.

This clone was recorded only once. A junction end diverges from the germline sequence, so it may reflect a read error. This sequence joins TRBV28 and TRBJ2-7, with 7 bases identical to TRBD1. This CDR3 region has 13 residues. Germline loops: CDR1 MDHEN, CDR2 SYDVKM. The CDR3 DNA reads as TGTGCCAGCAGGAACCGCGACAGGGTTACGAAAAGCTTC. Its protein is CASRNRDRVTKSF.

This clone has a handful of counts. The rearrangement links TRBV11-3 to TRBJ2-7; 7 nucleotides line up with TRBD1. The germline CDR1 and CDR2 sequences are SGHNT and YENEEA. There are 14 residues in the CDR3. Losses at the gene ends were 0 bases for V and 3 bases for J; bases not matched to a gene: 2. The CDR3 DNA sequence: TGTGCCAGCAGCTTAGAAGGGGACAGCTACGAGCAGTACTTC. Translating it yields CASSLEGDSYEQYF.

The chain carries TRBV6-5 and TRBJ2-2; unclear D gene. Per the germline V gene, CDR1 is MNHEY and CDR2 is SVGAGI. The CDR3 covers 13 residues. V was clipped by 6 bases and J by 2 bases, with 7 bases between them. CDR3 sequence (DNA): TGTGCCAGCAGACGACTCAACACCGGGGAGCTGTTTTTT. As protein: CASRRLNTGELFF.

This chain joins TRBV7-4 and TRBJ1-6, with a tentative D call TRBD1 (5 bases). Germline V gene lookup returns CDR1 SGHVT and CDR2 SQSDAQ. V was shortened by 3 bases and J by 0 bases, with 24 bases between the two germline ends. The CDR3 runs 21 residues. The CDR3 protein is CASSFLAGREERGSYNSPLHF. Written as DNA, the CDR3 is TGTGCCAGCAGCTTCTTGGCAGGGCGGGAGGAGAGGGGCTCCTATAATTCACCCCTCCACTTT.

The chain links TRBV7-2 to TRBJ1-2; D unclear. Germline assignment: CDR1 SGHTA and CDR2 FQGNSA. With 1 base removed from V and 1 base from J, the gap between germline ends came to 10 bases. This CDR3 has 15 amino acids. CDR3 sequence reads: CASSLEVAVNYGYTF. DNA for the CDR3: TGTGCCAGCAGCTTAGAGGTAGCGGTTAACTATGGCTACACCTTC.